This T cell receptor (beta chain) came from a study of blood T cell repertoires in COVID-19 (TCRdb year 2020). General notes on the study: Samples covering the acute and convalescent phases of COVID-19 were provided by collaborators in the United States, Italy and Spain. Subjects who had been exposed to COVID-19, were actively infected with it, or had recovered from it provided the deeply sampled blood TCRbeta repertoires that made up the dataset. Samples were obtained from the ongoing ImmuneRACE study (first 160 participants) and from about 1,300 subjects provided by 6 global collaborators. The repertoires were made available in a free public database intended to serve as a resource for research on the immune response to SARS-CoV-2. The material from the prospective study consisted of cDNA or gDNA derived from T cells, B-cell-depleted T cells, or PBMCs. Where available, HLA class I and class II types were obtained from metadata supplied by the sample provider rather than from assay-based typing. Sample metadata almost always included a de-identified subject ID, COVID-19 status, age in years and sex. Findings and caveats that apply to the study as a whole: Clinical and demographic metadata were provided uncurated, with the amount varying by source and participant.

From its cysteine to its phenylalanine, the CDR3 spans 13 amino acids. Here the CDR3 DNA is all that survives: 39 bases in frame from base 1. The germline V and J ends show losses of 9 bases and 1 base respectively, and no gene match explains 3 bases of the junction. From the germline V gene, CDR1 is KGHDR and CDR2 is SFDVKD. Participants in the prospective study were aged about 18 to 95 years, lived in approximately 26 United States geographic areas, and enrolled through a virtual design. In the prospective study, cohorts were assigned on the basis of participant-reported clinical history obtained from a screening survey and a study questionnaire. Mobile phlebotomists in the prospective study collected whole blood, serum and a nasopharyngeal or oropharyngeal swab from every participant. Additional blood draws and questionnaires over an approximately two-month period could optionally be provided by prospective study participants. Blood samples from the prospective study were shipped frozen or at room temperature prior to DNA extraction.

TCRbeta CDR3 regions were amplified from genomic DNA by means of the immunoSEQ Assay, a bias-controlled multiplex PCR. As for the authors' bioinformatics: Within the assay, amplification of reference gene primers was used to estimate how many nucleated cells each sample contained. To quantify the absolute abundance of each unique TCRbeta CDR3 rearrangement, sequence reads were collapsed and filtered. For each sample, productive Simpson clonality was calculated as the square root of Simpson's diversity index over productive rearrangements. Drawn from immuneACCESS, this table holds only the in-frame rearrangements with V and J called that TCRdb kept. Clones are partly lost; checked studies trace under half to an unresolved V gene and leave the rest unexplained. That table supplies the V and J calls and clone size; D and trimming were determined from the DNA. A total of 160,000 or so clones appear in this sample, roughly 80% of them only once. Roughly 5.7% of the sample lies in the top ten.

In the case of this clone: Its recognized antigen is unknown. The sample holds no much larger clone one base away, and base qualities are not on file.

The specimen sequenced was PBMCs or T cells enriched from blood (not recorded which). The rearranged segments are TRBV24-1 and TRBJ2-3; the junction holds 7 bases that match TRBD2. The receptor was derived from a middle-aged woman with acute COVID-19. The DNA reads TGTGCCACCGCCGCGGGAGGCACAGATACGCAGTATTTT. Its amino acids are CATAAGGTDTQYF.